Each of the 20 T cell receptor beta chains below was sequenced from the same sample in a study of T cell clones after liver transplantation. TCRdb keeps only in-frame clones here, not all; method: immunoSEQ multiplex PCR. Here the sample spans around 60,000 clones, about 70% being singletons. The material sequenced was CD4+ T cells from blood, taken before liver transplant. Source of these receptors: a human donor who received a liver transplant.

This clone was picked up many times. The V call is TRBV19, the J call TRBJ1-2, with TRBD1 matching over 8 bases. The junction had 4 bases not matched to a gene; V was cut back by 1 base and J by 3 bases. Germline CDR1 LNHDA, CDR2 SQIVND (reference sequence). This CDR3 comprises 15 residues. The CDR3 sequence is CASSIVSGGDYGYTF. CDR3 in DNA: TGTGCCAGTAGTATAGTGTCAGGGGGCGACTATGGCTACACCTTC.

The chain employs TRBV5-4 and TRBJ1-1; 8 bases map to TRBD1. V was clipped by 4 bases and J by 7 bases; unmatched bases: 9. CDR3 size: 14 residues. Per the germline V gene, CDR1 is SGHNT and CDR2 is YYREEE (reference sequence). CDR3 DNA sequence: TGTGCCAGCAGCCTGGGACAGGCCCAGAGTGAAGCTTTCTTT. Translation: CASSLGQAQSEAFF.

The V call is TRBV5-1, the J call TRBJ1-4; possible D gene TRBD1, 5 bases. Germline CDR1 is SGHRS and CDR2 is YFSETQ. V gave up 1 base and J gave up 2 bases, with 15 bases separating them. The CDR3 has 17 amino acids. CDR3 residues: CASSLRQGSSTNEKLFF. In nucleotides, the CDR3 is TGCGCCAGCAGCTTGCGGCAGGGTTCAAGCACTAATGAAAAACTGTTTTTT.

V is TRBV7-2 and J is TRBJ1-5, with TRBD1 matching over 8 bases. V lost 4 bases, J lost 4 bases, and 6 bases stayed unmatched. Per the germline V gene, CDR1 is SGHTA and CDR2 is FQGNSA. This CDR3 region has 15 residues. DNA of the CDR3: TGTGCCAGCAGCTGGACAGGGAGGGGTAATCAGCCCCAGCATTTT. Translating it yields CASSWTGRGNQPQHF.

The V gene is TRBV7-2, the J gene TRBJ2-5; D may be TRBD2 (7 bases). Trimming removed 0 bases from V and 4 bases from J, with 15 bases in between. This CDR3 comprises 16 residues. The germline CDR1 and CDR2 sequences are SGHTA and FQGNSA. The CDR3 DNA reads TGTGCCAGCAGCTTAGCGGGGGGGCCTGGAGTAGAGACCCAGTACTTC. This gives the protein CASSLAGGPGVETQYF.

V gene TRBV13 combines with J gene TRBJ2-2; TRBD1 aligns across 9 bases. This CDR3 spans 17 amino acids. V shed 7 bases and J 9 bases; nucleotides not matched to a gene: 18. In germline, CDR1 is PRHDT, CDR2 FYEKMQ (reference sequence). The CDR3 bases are TGTGCCAGCAACCAAGGACAGGGGTCGTTCTACGGGAGGGAGCTGTTTTTT. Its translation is CASNQGQGSFYGRELFF.

In DNA form, the CDR3 reads TGTGCCAGCAGCGTAGGACAGGGGGACCAGCCCCAGCATTTT. It is translated as CASSVGQGDQPQHF. The chain combines TRBV9 with TRBJ1-5; the match to TRBD1 covers 9 bases. The germline gives CDR1 SGDLS, CDR2 YYNGEE. This CDR3 contains 14 residues. J gave up 7 bases and V 0 bases, and 2 bases lay outside the gene matches.

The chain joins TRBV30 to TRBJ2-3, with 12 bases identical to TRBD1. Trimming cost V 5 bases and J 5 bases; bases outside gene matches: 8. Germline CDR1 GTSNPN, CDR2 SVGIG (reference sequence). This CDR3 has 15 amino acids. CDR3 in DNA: TGTGCCTGGGCCCGGGACAGGGGGCTGGTAGATACGCAGTATTTT. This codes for CAWARDRGLVDTQYF. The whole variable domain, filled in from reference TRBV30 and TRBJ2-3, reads SQTIHQWPATLVQPVGSPLSLECTVEGTSNPNLYWYRQAAGRGLQLLFYSVGIGQISSEVPQNLSASRPQDRQFILSSKKLLLSDSGFYLCAWARDRGLVDTQYFGPGTRLTVL.

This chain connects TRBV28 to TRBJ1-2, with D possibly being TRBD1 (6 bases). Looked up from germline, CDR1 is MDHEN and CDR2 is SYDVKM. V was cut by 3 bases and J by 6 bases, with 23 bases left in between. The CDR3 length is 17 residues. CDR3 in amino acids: CASSFLSSQGLRDGYTF. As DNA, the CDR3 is TGTGCCAGCAGTTTTCTATCCTCTCAGGGGCTTCGGGATGGCTACACCTTC.

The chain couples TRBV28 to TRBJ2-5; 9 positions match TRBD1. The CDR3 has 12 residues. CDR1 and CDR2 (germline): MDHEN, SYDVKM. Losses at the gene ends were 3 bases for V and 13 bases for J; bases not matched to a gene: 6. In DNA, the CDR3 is TGTGCCAGCAGTTTTCCCCAGGGACAGGGGTACTTC. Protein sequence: CASSFPQGQGYF.

The CDR3 bases are TGTGCCAGTAGTATTCAGAGGGGGACTAATGAAAAACTGTTTTTT. Its protein is CASSIQRGTNEKLFF. The chain uses TRBV19 and TRBJ1-4, with TRBD1 as a possible D gene (6 bases). CDR3 size: 15 residues. The V end lost 3 bases, the J end lost 2 bases, and 10 bases lay between the germline ends. Germline CDR1 reads LNHDA; CDR2 reads SQIVND (reference sequence).

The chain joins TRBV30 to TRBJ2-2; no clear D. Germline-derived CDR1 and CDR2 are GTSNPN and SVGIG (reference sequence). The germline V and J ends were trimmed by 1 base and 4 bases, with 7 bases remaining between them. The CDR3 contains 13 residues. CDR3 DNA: TGTGCCTGGAGTGCACAGATCACCGGGGAGCTGTTTTTT. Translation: CAWSAQITGELFF. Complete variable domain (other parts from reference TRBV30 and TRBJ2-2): SQTIHQWPATLVQPVGSPLSLECTVEGTSNPNLYWYRQAAGRGLQLLFYSVGIGQISSEVPQNLSASRPQDRQFILSSKKLLLSDSGFYLCAWSAQITGELFFGEGSRLTVL.

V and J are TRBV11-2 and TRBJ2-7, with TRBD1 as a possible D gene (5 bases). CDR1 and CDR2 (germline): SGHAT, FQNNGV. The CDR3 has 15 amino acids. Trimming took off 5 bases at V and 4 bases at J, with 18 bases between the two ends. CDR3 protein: CASSPWGFAGYEQYF. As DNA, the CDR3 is TGTGCCAGCAGCCCCTGGGGCTTCGCTGGGTACGAGCAGTACTTC. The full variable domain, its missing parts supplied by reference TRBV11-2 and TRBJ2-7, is EAGVAQSPRYKIIEKRQSVAFWCNPISGHATLYWYQQILGQGPKLLIQFQNNGVVDDSQLPKDRFSAERLKGVDSTLKIQPAKLEDSAVYLCASSPWGFAGYEQYFGPGTRLTVT.

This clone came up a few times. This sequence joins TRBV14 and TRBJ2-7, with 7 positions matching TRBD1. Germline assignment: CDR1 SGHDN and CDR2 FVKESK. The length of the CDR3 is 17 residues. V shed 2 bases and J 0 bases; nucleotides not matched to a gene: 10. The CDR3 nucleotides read TGTGCCAGCAGCCAAATTGGGGCAGCAGGGGGCTCCTACGAGCAGTACTTC. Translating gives CASSQIGAAGGSYEQYF.

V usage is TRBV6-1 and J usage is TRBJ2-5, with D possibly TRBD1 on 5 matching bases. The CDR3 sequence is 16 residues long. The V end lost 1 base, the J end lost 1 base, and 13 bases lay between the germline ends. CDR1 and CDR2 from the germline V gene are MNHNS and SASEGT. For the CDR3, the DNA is TGTGCCAGCAGTGAAGGAGGCAGGGTCGGCCAAGAGACCCAGTACTTC. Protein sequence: CASSEGGRVGQETQYF.

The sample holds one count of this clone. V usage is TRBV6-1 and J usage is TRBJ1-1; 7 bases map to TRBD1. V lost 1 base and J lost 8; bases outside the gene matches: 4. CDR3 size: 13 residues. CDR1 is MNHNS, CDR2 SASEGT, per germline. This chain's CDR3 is CASSEGKQGEAFF. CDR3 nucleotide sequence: TGTGCCAGCAGTGAAGGTAAACAGGGGGAAGCTTTCTTT.

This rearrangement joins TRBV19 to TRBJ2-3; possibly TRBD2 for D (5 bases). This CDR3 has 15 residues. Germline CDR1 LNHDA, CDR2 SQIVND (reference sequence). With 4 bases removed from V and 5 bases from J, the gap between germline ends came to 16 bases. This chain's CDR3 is CASSRRHGVEDTQYF. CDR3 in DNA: TGTGCCAGTAGTAGAAGACACGGGGTTGAAGATACGCAGTATTTT.

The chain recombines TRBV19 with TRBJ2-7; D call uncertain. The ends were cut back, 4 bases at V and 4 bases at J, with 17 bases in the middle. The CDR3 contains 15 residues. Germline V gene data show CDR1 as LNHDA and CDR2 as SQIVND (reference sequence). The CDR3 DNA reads TGTGCCAGTAGTAGGTTGGCAGGTATTGTATACGAGCAGTACTTC. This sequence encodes CASSRLAGIVYEQYF. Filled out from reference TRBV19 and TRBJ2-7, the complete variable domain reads DGGITQSPKYLFRKEGQNVTLSCEQNLNHDAMYWYRQDPGQGLRLIYYSQIVNDFQKGDIAEGYSVSREKKESFPLTVTSAQKNPTAFYLCASSRLAGIVYEQYFGPGTRLTVT.

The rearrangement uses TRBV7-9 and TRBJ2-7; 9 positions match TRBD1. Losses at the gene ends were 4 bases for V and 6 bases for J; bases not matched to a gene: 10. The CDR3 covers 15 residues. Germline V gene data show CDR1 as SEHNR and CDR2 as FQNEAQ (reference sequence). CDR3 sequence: CASSSGTGLGREQYF. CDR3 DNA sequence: TGTGCCAGCAGCTCCGGGACAGGGTTGGGGCGCGAGCAGTACTTC.

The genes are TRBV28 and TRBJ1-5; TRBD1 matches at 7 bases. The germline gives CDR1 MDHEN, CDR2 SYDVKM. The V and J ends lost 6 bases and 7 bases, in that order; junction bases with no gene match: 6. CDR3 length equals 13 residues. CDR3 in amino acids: CASSQGVRQPQHF. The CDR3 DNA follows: TGTGCCAGCAGCCAGGGGGTTAGACAGCCCCAGCATTTT. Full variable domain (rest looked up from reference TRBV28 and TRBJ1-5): DVKVTQSSRYLVKRTGEKVFLECVQDMDHENMFWYRQDPGLGLRLIYFSYDVKMKEKGDIPEGYSVSREKKERFSLILESASTNQTSMYLCASSQGVRQPQHFGDGTRLSIL.